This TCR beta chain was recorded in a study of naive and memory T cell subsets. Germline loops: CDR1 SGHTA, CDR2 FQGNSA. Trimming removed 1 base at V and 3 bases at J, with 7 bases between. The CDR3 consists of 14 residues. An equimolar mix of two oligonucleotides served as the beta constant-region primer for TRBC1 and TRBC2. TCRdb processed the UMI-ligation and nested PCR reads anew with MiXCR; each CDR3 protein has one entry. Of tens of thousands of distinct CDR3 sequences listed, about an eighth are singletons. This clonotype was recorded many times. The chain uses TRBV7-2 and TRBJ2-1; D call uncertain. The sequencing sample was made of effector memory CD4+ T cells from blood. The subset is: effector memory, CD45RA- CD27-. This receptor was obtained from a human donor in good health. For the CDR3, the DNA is TGTGCCAGCAGCTTAGAAGGATACTACAATGAGCAGTTCTTC. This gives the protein CASSLEGYYNEQFF.